A single sample gave rise to the 24 T cell receptor beta chains below, sequenced in a study of radiation and T cells in renal cell carcinoma. Time point here: blood 4 weeks post-SBRT, at nephrectomy. Specified treatment: 15 Gy SBRT to primary tumor, nephrectomy 4 weeks later. This table comes from immunoSEQ multiplex PCR, and its TCRdb copy is limited to in-frame clones, with some not included. The repertoire consists of over 85,000 clones, with around 81% occurring once and the leading ten covering roughly a tenth. This sample comprised blood, obtained from a patient whose treatment included radiotherapy and nephrectomy. Source of these receptors: a man aged 50-59 years with renal cell carcinoma.

The rearrangement uses TRBV4-3 and TRBJ1-2, with D hard to call. Trimming stripped 1 base from V and 8 bases from J, with 17 bases between. This CDR3 is built from 15 residues. CDR1 is LGHNA, CDR2 YSLEER, per germline. CDR3 bases: TGCGCCAGCAGCCAAGGGTCGGCCGGGGATCTGGGCTACACCTTC. It translates to CASSQGSAGDLGYTF.

V usage is TRBV1 and J usage is TRBJ1-1. TRBV1 corresponds to a pseudogene. This CDR3 region has 14 residues. The CDR3 loop reads CTSSQGRKNTEAFF. In DNA, the CDR3 is TGCACCAGCAGCCAAGGCCGGAAGAACACTGAAGCTTTCTTT.

The J gene is TRBJ2-6, the V gene TRBV21-1; the table's TRBD2 call for D was not verified on the DNA. TRBV21-1 is described as a pseudogene. The CDR3 loop spans 20 amino acids. The CDR3: CASNTREGRGASSGANVLTF. The DNA for the CDR3 is TGTGCCAGCAACACAAGGGAAGGACGGGGGGCCAGCTCTGGGGCCAACGTCCTGACTTTC.

The V call is TRBV6-5, the J call TRBJ2-2; D not certain. V lost 7 bases and J lost 6, with 9 bases in between. The germline CDR1 and CDR2 sequences are MNHEY and SVGAGI. The CDR3 totals 12 residues. The CDR3 region has the DNA TGTGCCAGCAAACGAGGATCCGGGGAGCTGTTTTTT. Residues: CASKRGSGELFF.

The rearrangement uses TRBV4-3 and TRBJ1-3, with D perhaps matching TRBD1 (5 bases). This CDR3 spans 17 amino acids. V was cut by 0 bases and J by 2 bases, with 14 bases left in between. Germline V gene lookup returns CDR1 LGHNA and CDR2 YSLEER. CDR3 in DNA: TGCGCCAGCAGCCAAGATTATCAGGGCGTTACTGGAAACACCATATATTTT. Translating it yields CASSQDYQGVTGNTIYF.

The gene calls are TRBV5-1 and TRBJ1-2, with 7 bases matching TRBD1. V was pared by 6 bases and J by 3 bases, with 5 bases of the junction left unmatched. The CDR3 length is 13 residues. Germline V gene lookup returns CDR1 SGHRS and CDR2 YFSETQ. CDR3 amino acids: CASNSGQDYGYTF. As DNA, the CDR3 is TGCGCCAGCAACAGCGGACAGGACTATGGCTACACCTTC.

This clone was found many times. Other DNA sequences in the sample encode the same CDR3. This chain joins TRBV7-3 and TRBJ1-4; no clear D. CDR1 is SGHTA and CDR2 is FQGTGA in the germline V gene. CDR3 size: 13 residues. V was pared by 5 bases and J by 5 bases, with 9 bases between. The CDR3 sequence is CASSLQPNEKLFF. Here the CDR3 DNA reads TGTGCCAGCAGCCTCCAACCCAATGAAAAACTGTTTTTT.

CDR3 protein: CASSSGTDSYGYTF. For the CDR3, the DNA is TGTGCCAGCAGCTCCGGGACAGATAGCTATGGCTACACCTTC. The chain has TRBV7-3 and TRBJ1-2; 7 nucleotides agree with TRBD1. Losses at the gene ends were 4 bases for V and 4 bases for J; bases not matched to a gene: 6. The CDR3 length is 14 residues. Per germline, CDR1 SGHTA and CDR2 FQGTGA. Combining the CDR3 with reference TRBV7-3 and TRBJ1-2 gives the whole variable domain GAGVSQTPSNKVTEKGKYVELRCDPISGHTALYWYRQSLGQGPEFLIYFQGTGAADDSGLPNDRFFAVRPEGSVSTLKIQRTERGDSAVYLCASSSGTDSYGYTFGSGTRLTVV.

This chain joins TRBV7-9 and TRBJ1-4; D gene unclear. Germline CDR1 SEHNR, CDR2 FQNEAQ (reference sequence). CDR3 length: 15 residues. V lost 2 bases, J lost 5 bases, and 12 bases lay in between. The chain's CDR3 is CASSLMDEANEKLFF. The CDR3, as DNA: TGTGCCAGCAGCTTAATGGACGAAGCGAATGAAAAACTGTTTTTT. Variable domain in full (rest from reference TRBV7-9 and TRBJ1-4): DTGVSQNPRHKITKRGQNVTFRCDPISEHNRLYWYRQTLGQGPEFLTYFQNEAQLEKSRLLSDRFSAERPKGSFSTLEIQRTEQGDSAMYLCASSLMDEANEKLFFGSGTQLSVL.

The J gene is TRBJ2-3, the V gene TRBV7-9, with D maybe TRBD1 (7 bases). The CDR3 totals 19 residues. Trimming cost V 1 base and J 7 bases, with 27 bases left between them. Germline V gene sequence: CDR1 SEHNR, CDR2 FQNEAQ (reference sequence). CDR3 coding DNA: TGTGCCAGCAGCTTAGAGGGTTGGCGGGGACAGCTCAGAGGAAATACGCAGTATTTT. Protein product: CASSLEGWRGQLRGNTQYF.

The chain combines TRBV28 with TRBJ1-1; a possible D gene is TRBD1 (5 bases). The ends were cut back, 5 bases at V and 1 base at J, with 14 bases in the middle. CDR1 is MDHEN, CDR2 SYDVKM, per germline. The CDR3 consists of 15 residues. The DNA of the CDR3 is TGTGCCAGCAGTCCCCTCGGGGGGGGGAACACTGAAGCTTTCTTT. Its translation is CASSPLGGGNTEAFF.

About this clone: Relative to the germline gene, one junction end is altered; a read error may explain this. V gene TRBV9 combines with J gene TRBJ2-5, with D possibly being TRBD2 (5 bases). The CDR3 is 15 residues long. The germline V gene has CDR1 SGDLS and CDR2 YYNGEE. The CDR3 DNA is TGTGCCAGCAGCGTAGCGGGGTCTTACCAAGAGGCCCAGTACTTC. Translating it yields CASSVAGSYQEAQYF.

The rearrangement uses TRBV4-1 and TRBJ2-3; a weak D match, TRBD1 (6 bases). V lost 1 base, J lost 2 bases, and 13 bases lay in between. This CDR3 comprises 16 residues. Germline CDR1 MGHRA, CDR2 YSYEKL. CDR3 DNA: TGCGCCAGCAGCCAAGGCGTCAGGGGAATCACAGATACGCAGTATTTT. Protein: CASSQGVRGITDTQYF.

This clone has only a few counts. J is TRBJ2-3 and V is TRBV2, with 9 bases identical to TRBD2. Germline V CDR1 and CDR2: SNHLY, FYNNEI. The CDR3 spans 15 residues. The J segment lost 0 bases and the V segment lost 5 bases, leaving 3 bases of the junction unmatched. DNA of the CDR3: TGTGCCAGCAGTTTTGCGGGGGGGAGCACAGATACGCAGTATTTT. This translates into CASSFAGGSTDTQYF.

V and J are TRBV18 and TRBJ1-2, with D hard to call. The CDR3 totals 15 residues. Trimming shortened V by 4 bases and J by 4 bases, and 16 bases separated the two germline ends. Per the germline V gene, CDR1 is KGHSH and CDR2 is LQKENI. The CDR3 nucleotides read TGTGCCAGCTCACGTCAGACCACTCCCCCCTATGGCTACACCTTC. Protein sequence: CASSRQTTPPYGYTF.

The genes are TRBV4-1 and TRBJ2-5; D remains unclear. The germline CDR1 and CDR2 sequences are MGHRA and YSYEKL. V lost 1 base, J lost 2 bases, and 11 bases lay in between. The CDR3 consists of 15 residues. CDR3: CASSQGFADQETQYF. CDR3 DNA: TGCGCCAGCAGCCAAGGGTTTGCGGATCAAGAGACCCAGTACTTC.

In its sample, this clone was seen once. The V and J genes are TRBV29-1 and TRBJ2-3; D might be TRBD2 (6 bases). Trimming cost V 6 bases and J 0 bases, with 16 bases left between them. The CDR3 is made up of 15 amino acids. The germline CDR1 and CDR2 sequences are SQVTM and ANQGSEA. CDR3 DNA: TGCAGCGTCGCTATCGGGGGAGCTAGCACAGATACGCAGTATTTT. It translates to CSVAIGGASTDTQYF.

The chain couples TRBV12-5 to TRBJ1-5, with TRBD1 as a possible D gene (5 bases). The V gene's germline CDR1 is LGHNT and CDR2 FRNRAP. This CDR3 is 20 amino acids long. V dropped 5 bases and J dropped 0 bases, with 26 bases sitting between them. The CDR3 spells CASGPPPQGLMHHSNQPQHF. CDR3 coding DNA: TGTGCTAGTGGTCCCCCTCCCCAGGGACTCATGCATCATAGCAATCAGCCCCAGCATTTT. Based on the CDR3 plus reference TRBV12-5 and TRBJ1-5, the full variable domain is DARVTQTPRHKVTEMGQEVTMRCQPILGHNTVFWYRQTMMQGLELLAYFRNRAPLDDSGMPKDRFSAEMPDATLATLKIQPSEPRDSAVYFCASGPPPQGLMHHSNQPQHFGDGTRLSIL.

CDR3 nucleotide sequence: TGTGCCAGCAGTCGACATGAGCTAGAGCAGTACTTC. Translation: CASSRHELEQYF. The chain has TRBV6-1 and TRBJ2-7; no clear D. V lost 5 bases, J lost 7 bases, and 12 bases lay in between. This CDR3 has 12 residues. Germline CDR1 and CDR2: MNHNS and SASEGT.

CDR3 DNA: TGTGCCAGCAGCTTCTGGATCTCCTACGAGCAGTACTTC. It codes for CASSFWISYEQYF. The genes are TRBV7-2 and TRBJ2-7; D gene ambiguous. With 3 bases removed from V and 0 bases from J, the gap between germline ends came to 6 bases. Germline lookup yields CDR1 SGHTA and CDR2 FQGNSA. The CDR3 covers 13 residues.

The chain joins TRBV6-6 to TRBJ2-4; D possibly uses TRBD1 or TRBD2 (6 bases each). The V end lost 2 bases, the J end lost 6 bases, and 17 bases lay between the germline ends. The CDR3 runs 16 residues. The germline CDR1 and CDR2 sequences are MNHNY and SVGAGI (reference sequence). CDR3 nucleotide sequence: TGTGCCAGCAGTTACGCGCTTGGGGGGCCGCCAAACATTCAGTACTTC. Protein sequence: CASSYALGGPPNIQYF.

V is TRBV27 and J is TRBJ2-5, with D hard to call. Per the germline V gene, CDR1 is MNHEY and CDR2 is SMNVEV (reference sequence). This CDR3 comprises 12 residues. Trimming cost V 1 base and J 4 bases, with 4 bases left between them. In DNA, the CDR3 is TGTGCCAGCAGTTTATGGGGAGAGACCCAGTACTTC. Translated, it gives CASSLWGETQYF.

The chain joins TRBV20-1 to TRBJ2-3; D is uncertain. V was cut by 5 bases and J by 4 bases, with 7 bases left in between. The CDR3 length is 11 residues. Germline loops: CDR1 DFQATT, CDR2 SNEGSKA (reference sequence). CDR3 bases: TGCAGTGCTCATGGCCCAGATACGCAGTATTTT. This codes for CSAHGPDTQYF.

This chain uses TRBV10-3 with TRBJ1-3, with a possible D match to TRBD1 (6 bases). The CDR3 contains 14 residues. Trimming shortened V by 4 bases and J by 0 bases, and 7 bases separated the two germline ends. Germline CDR1 reads ENHRY; CDR2 reads SYGVKD. DNA of the CDR3: TGTGCCATCAGTGGGGACATCTCTGGAAACACCATATATTTT. Its translation: CAISGDISGNTIYF.